This T cell receptor (beta chain) emerged from a study of beta chain features in type 1 diabetes (dated by TCRdb to 2017 to 2018). Looking at the study overall: Mean age, gender distribution, total cell number and subset yield did not differ between patients and healthy donors. Across all samples, approximately 98,000,000 sorted cells were examined, and cell number per subset correlated strongly with RNA yield. The study compared the TCRB repertoires of sorted circulating CD4+ T cell subsets in recently diagnosed type 1 diabetes patients with those in matched healthy donors. Naive and central memory subsets were obtained from all 30 or so donors, but regulatory and stem cell-like memory subsets were isolated from only 8 patients and roughly 8 healthy donors. Paper-wide results and their limitations: Shorter templates might be favored by PCR, yet because patient and control samples were amplified and corrected together, any such skew would affect both groups equally. Sequencing cDNA rather than genomic DNA could over-represent highly expressing activated cells, although activation and CD3 levels did not differ between groups. At VDJ recombination sites, patients with type 1 diabetes made fewer insertions and deleted more nucleotides, a pattern implying thymic rearrangement abnormalities. Because the HLA sub-analyses included only small numbers of individuals, any influence of HLA type on TCRB rearrangement was left unresolved. A moderate but significant shortening of TCRB CDR3 length was observed in type 1 diabetes patients in all four CD4+ subsets. Naive, central memory and regulatory TCRB repertoires appeared more similar among patients than among healthy donors.

The trim is 3 bases for V and 6 bases for J, with a gap of 9 bases between the germline ends. Sequences MNHEY (CDR1) and SMNVEV (CDR2) are obtained from the germline V gene (reference sequence). Inclusive of the bounding cysteine and phenylalanine, the CDR3 is 13 residues long. The read is trimmed to its CDR3 DNA, 39 bases read in frame from base 1. As concerns this clone: This receptor's antigen is unknown. One base away there is no much larger clone; base qualities are not given.

From each donor, a single peripheral blood sample of 100 to 150 mL on average was drawn into heparinised tubes. Using a panel that included CD45RO, CCR7, CD25, CD127, CD95 and CD27, naive, central memory, regulatory and stem cell-like memory CD4+ T cells were sorted on a BD FACSAria II. Every sorted population had a purity above 98%. PBMCs were isolated immediately by Lymphoprep density gradient centrifugation and stained directly without culture. To minimize batch effects, samples were stained and sorted in pairs, one healthy donor with one patient per experiment. The entire amount of isolated RNA was reverse transcribed using the High Capacity cDNA Reverse Transcription Kit, so the sequenced TCRB transcripts were expressed ones. Naive, central memory and regulatory T cell samples underwent deep immunoSEQ sequencing, averaging approximately 3.5 million total reads per sample. Sorted cells were lysed in RLT buffer, and RNA was extracted using DNase-treated RNeasy Micro or Mini kits according to cell number. Each cell subset was processed on its own to prevent cross-contamination, while patient and healthy donor samples were processed together. The immunoSEQ multiplex PCR was used to amplify TCRB sequences from cDNA, generating 87-bp fragments that spanned the CDR3 region. Sequencing of the amplicons was done on the Illumina HiSeq platform. The paper's data handling went like this. PCR bias was corrected computationally using synthetic template baselines, and reads within Hamming distance 2 were collapsed, with unmergeable singletons discarded. Reads were aligned against IMGT so that V, D and J genes, CDR3 length and insertions or deletions at six rearrangement sites could be assigned. Within each subset, clonotype counts were normalized to the number of sorted cells before true diversity and Gini coefficients were calculated with the tcR R package. Repertoire sharing was quantified using the overlap coefficient calculated on TCRB nucleotide sequences. As a proxy for the pre-selection repertoire, out-of-frame TCRB sequences from naive cells were analyzed. The source is immuneACCESS, and TCRdb retained only in-frame sequences with V and J called. Part of the clones is not carried over; for the studies checked, unresolved V genes explain less than half of this, and the remainder is unexplained. Clonal size and the V and J genes are those of that table, whereas D and trimming came from the DNA. The table for this sample lists more than 120,000 clones; about 10% of them were counted only once. The top ten clones comprise 1.3% of the sample.

The sequenced sample was naive CD4+ T cells from blood. The meaning of the sample's cell subset or site label: true naive CD4+ T cells. This receptor was identified in a man in his late teens or twenties in good health. The chain links TRBV27 with TRBJ1-5; the D gene lacks a confident call. The CDR3 amino acid sequence is: CASSFFAGQPQHF. In nucleotides, the sequence is TGTGCCAGCAGTTTTTTCGCGGGTCAGCCCCAGCATTTT.